This TCR beta chain was found in a study of molecular identifiers for immune sequencing clone quantification. The wider study: The replicate experiment used RNA from roughly 18,000 or 92,000 naive CD8 cells. This RNA was split into five aliquots, and four of them were sequenced.

Naive CD8 T cells were sorted, and the gate applied was CD8+CD4-CCR7+CD45RA+. CDR1 ENHRY and CDR2 SYGVKD come from the germline V gene. Trimming left V 4 bases short and J 5 bases short, with 6 bases between. This CDR3 is built from 11 residues. This clonotype was seen more than once but under ten times. What it recognizes is unknown. A much larger clone differs from this one at a single base, so this may be a read error. Previously described methods and listed TCR primers were employed for the bulk TCR libraries. MiXCR was run by TCRdb on the PCR reads, yielding one entry per CDR3 protein. The sample contains about half a million distinct CDR3 sequences, 25% of which appear only once. Regarding the study as a whole: Approximately 910,000 naive cells reportedly did not prevent detection of spiked Jurkat TCR RNA from one cell.

Sequenced material: naive CD8+ T cells from blood, with Jurkat cell RNA spiked in. Stated subset: FACS-sorted CD8+CD4-CCR7+CD45RA+ naive T cells. The receptor comes from a human donor in good health. Some libraries in this study had Jurkat cell RNA spiked in. This chain uses TRBV10-3 with TRBJ2-7; D uncertain. The DNA of the CDR3 is TGTGCCATCAGTGCCAGTGACGAGCAGTACTTC. Translated, it gives CAISASDEQYF.